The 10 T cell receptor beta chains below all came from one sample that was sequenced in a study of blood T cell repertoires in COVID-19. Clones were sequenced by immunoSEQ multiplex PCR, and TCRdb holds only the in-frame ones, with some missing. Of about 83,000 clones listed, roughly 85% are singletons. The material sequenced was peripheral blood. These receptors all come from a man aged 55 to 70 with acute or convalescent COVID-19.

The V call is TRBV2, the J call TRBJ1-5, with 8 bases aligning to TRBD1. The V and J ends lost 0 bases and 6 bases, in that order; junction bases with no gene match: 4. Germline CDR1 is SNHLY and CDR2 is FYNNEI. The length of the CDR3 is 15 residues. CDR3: CASSEAPGGTQPQHF. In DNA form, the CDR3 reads TGTGCCAGCAGTGAAGCGCCAGGGGGCACTCAGCCCCAGCATTTT.

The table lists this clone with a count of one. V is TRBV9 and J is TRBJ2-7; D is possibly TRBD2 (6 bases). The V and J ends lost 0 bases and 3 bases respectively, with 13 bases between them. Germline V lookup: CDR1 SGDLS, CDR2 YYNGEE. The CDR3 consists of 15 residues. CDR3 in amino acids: CASSVAEEGYYEQYF. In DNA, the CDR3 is TGTGCCAGCAGCGTAGCTGAGGAGGGGTACTACGAGCAGTACTTC.

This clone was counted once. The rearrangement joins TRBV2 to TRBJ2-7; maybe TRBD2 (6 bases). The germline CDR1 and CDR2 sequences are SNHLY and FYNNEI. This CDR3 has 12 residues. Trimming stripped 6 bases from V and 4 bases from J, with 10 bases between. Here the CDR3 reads CASRNGGYEQYF. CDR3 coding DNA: TGTGCCAGCAGGAACGGGGGTTACGAGCAGTACTTC.

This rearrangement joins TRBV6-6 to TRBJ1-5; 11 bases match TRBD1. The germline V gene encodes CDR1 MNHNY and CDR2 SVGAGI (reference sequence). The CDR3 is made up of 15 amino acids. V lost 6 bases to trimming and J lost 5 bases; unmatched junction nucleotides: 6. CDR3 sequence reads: CASSQPGQGDQPQHF. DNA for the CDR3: TGTGCCAGCAGCCAGCCGGGACAGGGGGATCAGCCCCAGCATTTT.

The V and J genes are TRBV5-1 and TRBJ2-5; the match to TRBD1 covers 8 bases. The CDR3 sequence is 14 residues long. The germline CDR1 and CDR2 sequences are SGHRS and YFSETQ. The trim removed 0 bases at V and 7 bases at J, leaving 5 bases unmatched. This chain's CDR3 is CASSLALGTGTQYF. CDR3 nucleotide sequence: TGCGCCAGCAGCTTGGCCCTGGGGACAGGGACCCAGTACTTC.

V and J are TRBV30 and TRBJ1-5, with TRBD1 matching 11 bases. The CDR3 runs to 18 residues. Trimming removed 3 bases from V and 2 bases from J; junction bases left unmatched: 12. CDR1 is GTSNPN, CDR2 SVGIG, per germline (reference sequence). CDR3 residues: CAWSAGTGGSFGNQPQHF. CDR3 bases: TGTGCCTGGAGCGCCGGGACAGGGGGATCATTCGGCAATCAGCCCCAGCATTTT.

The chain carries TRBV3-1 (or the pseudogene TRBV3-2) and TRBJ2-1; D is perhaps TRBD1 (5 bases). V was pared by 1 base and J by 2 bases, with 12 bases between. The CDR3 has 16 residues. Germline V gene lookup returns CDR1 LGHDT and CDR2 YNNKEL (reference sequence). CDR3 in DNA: TGTGCCAGCAGCCAAGGGTCCCAGGGCACCTACAATGAGCAGTTCTTC. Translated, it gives CASSQGSQGTYNEQFF.

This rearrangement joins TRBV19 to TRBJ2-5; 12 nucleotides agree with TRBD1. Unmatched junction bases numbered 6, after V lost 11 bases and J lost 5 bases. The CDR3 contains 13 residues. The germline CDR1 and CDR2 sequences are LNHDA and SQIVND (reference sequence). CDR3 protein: CAAGTGGLETQYF. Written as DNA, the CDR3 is TGTGCCGCAGGGACAGGGGGCCTGGAGACCCAGTACTTC.

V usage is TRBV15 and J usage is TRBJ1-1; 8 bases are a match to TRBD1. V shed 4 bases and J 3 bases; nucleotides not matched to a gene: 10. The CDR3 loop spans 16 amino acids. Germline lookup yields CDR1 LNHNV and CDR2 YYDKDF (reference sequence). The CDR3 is CATSTFGQGRDTEAFF. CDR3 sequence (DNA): TGTGCCACCAGCACCTTTGGACAGGGACGGGACACTGAAGCTTTCTTT.

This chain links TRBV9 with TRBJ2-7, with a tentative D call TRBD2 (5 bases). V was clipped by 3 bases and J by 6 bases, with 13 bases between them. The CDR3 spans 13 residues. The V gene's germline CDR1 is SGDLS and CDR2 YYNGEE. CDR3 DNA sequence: TGTGCCAGCAGCGGACCGGGGTTGCGCGAGCAGTACTTC. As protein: CASSGPGLREQYF.